This TCR beta chain comes out of a study of tumor-infiltrating lymphocytes in primary liver carcinoma. Study background: Regardless of tissue type, samples showed similar yields of roughly 3.65 to 7.5 million productive TCRbeta reads.

Study results and caveats: Tumor specimens were characterized by a significantly higher top-250-clone fraction than blood (p = 0.039). Representation across all five tumor regions was limited to only about 8-25% of top clones.

Investigators took RNA and DNA out together from about 19-30 mg of unsorted bulk tissue. A note on this clonotype: The antigen is unknown.

The CDR3 extends over 13 amino acids. The V end was cut by 4 bases, the J end by 12 bases, with 15 bases between. The germline CDR1 and CDR2 sequences are KGHDR and SFDVKD. With a constant-region primer, TCR beta cDNA was made from around 530 ng of total RNA. Slightly modified ARM-PCR served as the procedure for the TCR beta libraries. These libraries came from three rounds of nested multiplex PCR. It was with TRBV1-TRBV30 forward primers and a C-beta reverse primer that the first two PCR rounds were run, at roughly 11 cycles each. TCRdb redid the calling of the multiplex PCR reads with MiXCR, one entry per CDR3 protein. The sample has about 66,000 distinct CDR3 sequences, around 64% seen once; the top ten hold roughly two fifths.

Specimen: liver tumor tissue from sampling region 4. Subset denoted: tumor region T4, right-lateral pole. This TCR derives from a middle-aged man with primary liver carcinoma and hepatitis B virus infection. The J gene is TRBJ1-5, the V gene TRBV24-1; D remains unclear. DNA of the CDR3: TGTGCCACCAGTGACACCGATTGGGTAGTCCAGCATTTT. This sequence encodes CATSDTDWVVQHF.